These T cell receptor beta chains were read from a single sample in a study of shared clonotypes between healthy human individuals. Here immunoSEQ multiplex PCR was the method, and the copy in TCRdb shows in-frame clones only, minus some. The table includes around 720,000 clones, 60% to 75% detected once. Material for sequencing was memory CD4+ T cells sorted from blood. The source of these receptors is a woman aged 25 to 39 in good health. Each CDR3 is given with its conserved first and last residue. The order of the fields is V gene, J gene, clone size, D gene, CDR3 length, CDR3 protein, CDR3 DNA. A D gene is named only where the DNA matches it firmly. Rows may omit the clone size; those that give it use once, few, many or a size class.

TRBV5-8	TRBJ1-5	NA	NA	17	CASSPVLQSDSNQPQHF	TGTGCCAGCAGCCCGGTTCTACAGTCGGATAGCAATCAGCCCCAGCATTTT
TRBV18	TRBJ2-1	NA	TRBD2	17	CASSPYLETSGRQEQFF	TGTGCCAGCTCACCGTATCTCGAGACTAGCGGGAGGCAGGAACAGTTCTTC
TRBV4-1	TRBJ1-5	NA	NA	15	CASSQDWGVGQPQHF	TGCGCCAGCAGCCAAGATTGGGGCGTGGGTCAGCCCCAGCATTTT
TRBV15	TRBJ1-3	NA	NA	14	CATSDGTLGNTIYF	TGTGCCACCAGCGACGGGACACTCGGAAACACCATATATTTT
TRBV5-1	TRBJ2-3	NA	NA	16	CASSSRYSSSTDTQYF	TGCGCCAGCAGCTCGAGGTATAGCTCTAGCACAGATACGCAGTATTTT
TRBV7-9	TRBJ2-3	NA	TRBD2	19	CASSLRFGIAGGPRDTQYF	TGTGCCAGCAGCTTAAGATTTGGGATAGCGGGAGGGCCGCGGGATACGCAGTATTTT
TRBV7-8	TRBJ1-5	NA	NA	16	CASSLRARTGNQPQHF	TGTGCCAGCAGCTTAAGGGCCCGGACAGGCAATCAGCCCCAGCATTTT
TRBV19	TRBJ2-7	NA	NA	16	CASSKSGTLNPYEQYF	TGTGCCAGTAGTAAGTCCGGGACACTGAACCCCTACGAGCAGTACTTC
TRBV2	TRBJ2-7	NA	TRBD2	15	CASRKLAGLSYEQYF	TGTGCCAGCAGAAAACTAGCGGGACTTTCCTACGAGCAGTACTTC
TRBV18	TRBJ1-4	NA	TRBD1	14	CASTWTGQSEKLFF	TGTGCCAGCACTTGGACAGGCCAAAGCGAAAAACTGTTTTTT
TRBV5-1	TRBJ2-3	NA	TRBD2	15	CASSPSGSVTDTQYF	TGCGCCAGCAGCCCTAGCGGGAGTGTGACAGATACGCAGTATTTT
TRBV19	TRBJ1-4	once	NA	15	CASSAAETTNEKLFF	TGTGCCAGTAGTGCCGCGGAGACAACTAATGAAAAACTGTTTTTT
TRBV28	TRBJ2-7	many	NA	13	CASTSYGYYEQYF	TGTGCCAGCACTTCTTACGGCTACTACGAGCAGTACTTC
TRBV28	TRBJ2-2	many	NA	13	CASRQGFTGELFF	TGTGCCAGCAGACAGGGTTTCACCGGGGAGCTGTTTTTT
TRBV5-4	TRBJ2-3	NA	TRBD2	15	CASRPGLALTDTQYF	TGTGCCAGCAGGCCGGGACTAGCGTTGACAGATACGCAGTATTTT
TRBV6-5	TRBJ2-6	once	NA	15	CASSLRESGANVLTF	TGTGCCAGCAGTTTAAGGGAGTCTGGGGCCAACGTCCTGACTTTC
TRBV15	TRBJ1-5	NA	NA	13	CATSRDEHQPQHF	TGTGCCACCAGCAGAGATGAACATCAGCCCCAGCATTTT
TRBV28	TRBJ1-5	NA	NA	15	CASSPPRVSNQPQHF	TGTGCCAGCAGTCCCCCAAGGGTTAGCAATCAGCCCCAGCATTTT
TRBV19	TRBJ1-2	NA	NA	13	CASKHGGDYGYTF	TGTGCCAGTAAGCACGGAGGGGACTATGGCTACACCTTC
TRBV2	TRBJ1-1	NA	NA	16	CASPRTMTGGNTEAFF	TGTGCCAGCCCGAGGACGATGACAGGAGGGAACACTGAAGCTTTCTTT
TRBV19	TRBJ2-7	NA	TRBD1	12	CASSPRGSEQYF	TGTGCCAGTAGTCCCAGGGGGTCCGAGCAGTACTTC
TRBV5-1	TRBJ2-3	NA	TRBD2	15	CASSWTSGSSDTQYF	TGCGCCAGCAGCTGGACTAGCGGGAGTTCAGATACGCAGTATTTT
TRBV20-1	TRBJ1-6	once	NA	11	CSAPSGGPLHF	TGCAGTGCTCCCTCGGGTGGGCCCCTCCACTTT
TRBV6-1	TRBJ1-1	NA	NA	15	CASSNQQGGDTEAFF	TGTGCCAGCAGTAATCAACAGGGAGGCGACACTGAAGCTTTCTTT
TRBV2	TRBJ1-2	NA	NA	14	CASSLPGHDYGYTF	TGTGCCAGCAGTTTGCCGGGACATGACTATGGCTACACCTTC
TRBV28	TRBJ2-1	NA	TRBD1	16	CASSLSGTGTYNEQFF	TGTGCCAGCAGTTTATCCGGGACAGGGACCTACAATGAGCAGTTCTTC
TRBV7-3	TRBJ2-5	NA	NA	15	CASSLTSGLGETQYF	TGTGCCAGCAGCTTAACGAGCGGCTTAGGAGAGACCCAGTACTTC
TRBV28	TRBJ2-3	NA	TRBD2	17	CASSLWPSGSGTDTQYF	TGTGCCAGCAGTTTATGGCCTAGCGGGAGTGGTACAGATACGCAGTATTTT
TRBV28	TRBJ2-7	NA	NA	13	CASSLNYSYEQYF	TGTGCCAGCAGTTTAAATTACAGCTACGAGCAGTACTTC
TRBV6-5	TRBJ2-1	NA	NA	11	CASSVLGEQFF	TGTGCCAGCAGTGTCCTGGGTGAGCAGTTCTTC
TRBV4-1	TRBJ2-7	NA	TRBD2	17	CASSQEVRTRSSYEQYF	TGCGCCAGCAGCCAAGAAGTGCGGACTAGAAGTTCCTACGAGCAGTACTTC
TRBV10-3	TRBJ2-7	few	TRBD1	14	CAISESGTGGVQYF	TGTGCCATCAGTGAGTCGGGGACAGGGGGCGTGCAGTACTTC
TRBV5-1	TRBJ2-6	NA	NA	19	CASSLAGGLKSSGANVLTF	TGCGCCAGCAGCTTGGCCGGTGGACTAAAGAGCTCTGGGGCCAACGTCCTGACTTTC
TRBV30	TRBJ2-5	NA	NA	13	CAWNYGSQETQYF	TGTGCCTGGAATTACGGAAGCCAAGAGACCCAGTACTTC
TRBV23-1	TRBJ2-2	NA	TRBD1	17	CASSQIPGQGNTGELFF	TGCGCCAGCAGTCAAATCCCGGGACAGGGGAACACCGGGGAGCTGTTTTTT
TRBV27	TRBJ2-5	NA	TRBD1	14	CASRWDREWETQYF	TGTGCCAGCAGATGGGACAGGGAATGGGAGACCCAGTACTTC
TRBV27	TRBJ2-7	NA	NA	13	CASGRQPSYEQYF	TGTGCCAGCGGGCGACAGCCCTCCTACGAGCAGTACTTC
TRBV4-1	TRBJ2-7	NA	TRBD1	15	CASSRDRDSSYEQYF	TGCGCCAGCAGCCGAGACAGGGATAGCTCCTACGAGCAGTACTTC
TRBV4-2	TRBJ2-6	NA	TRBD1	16	CASSQDTGVGANVLTF	TGTGCCAGCAGCCAAGACACAGGGGTTGGGGCCAACGTCCTGACTTTC
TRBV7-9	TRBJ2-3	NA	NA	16	CASSLGDYANTDTQYF	TGTGCCAGCAGCTTAGGAGACTACGCTAATACAGATACGCAGTATTTT
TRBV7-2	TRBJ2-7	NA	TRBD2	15	CASSLGPSGAYEQYF	TGTGCCAGCAGCTTAGGCCCTAGCGGAGCCTACGAGCAGTACTTC
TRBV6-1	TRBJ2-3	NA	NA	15	CASSPPGPSTDTQYF	TGTGCCAGCAGTCCTCCGGGACCCAGCACAGATACGCAGTATTTT
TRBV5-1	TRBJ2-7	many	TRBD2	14	CASTIAGEGNEQYF	TGCGCCAGCACTATAGCGGGAGAGGGCAACGAGCAGTACTTC
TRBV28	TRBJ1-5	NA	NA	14	CASSSREGKRPQHF	TGTGCCAGCAGTTCCCGAGAGGGGAAACGACCCCAGCATTTT
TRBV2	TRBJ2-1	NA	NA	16	CASRARGGSLYNEQFF	TGTGCCAGCAGGGCGAGGGGCGGGTCCCTCTACAATGAGCAGTTCTTC
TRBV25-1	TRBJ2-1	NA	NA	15	CASSEFIQGHNEQFF	TGTGCCAGCAGTGAATTTATCCAGGGTCACAATGAGCAGTTCTTC
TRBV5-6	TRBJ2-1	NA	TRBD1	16	CASSWPGTGSSNEQFF	TGTGCCAGCAGCTGGCCCGGGACAGGGTCGAGCAATGAGCAGTTCTTC
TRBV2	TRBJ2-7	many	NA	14	CASSEVGYRLEQYF	TGTGCCAGCAGTGAAGTGGGTTACCGTCTGGAGCAGTACTTC
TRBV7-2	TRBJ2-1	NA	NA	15	CASSLPPDLPREQFF	TGTGCCAGCAGCTTACCCCCGGACCTCCCGCGTGAGCAGTTCTTC
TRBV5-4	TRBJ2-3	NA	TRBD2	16	CASSLRLAGEVDTQYF	TGTGCCAGCAGCCTACGACTAGCGGGAGAAGTAGATACGCAGTATTTT
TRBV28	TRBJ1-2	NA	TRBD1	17	CASSPLGTGASNYGYTF	TGTGCCAGCAGTCCCCTAGGGACAGGGGCCTCTAACTATGGCTACACCTTC
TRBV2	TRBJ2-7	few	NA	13	CASNLGRSYEQYF	TGTGCCAGCAACCTGGGACGGAGCTACGAGCAGTACTTC